These 8 T cell receptor beta chains came from one sample sequenced in a study of blood T cell repertoires in COVID-19. The table came from immunoSEQ multiplex PCR; TCRdb's copy has only in-frame clones and leaves some out. The sample includes fewer than 450,000 clones, around 91% seen only once; the top ten take roughly 3.3%. Material: peripheral blood. These TCRs come from a woman under 30 who had recovered from COVID-19.

The chain couples TRBV11-2 to TRBJ1-2; TRBD1 might be the D (6 bases). This CDR3 is built from 14 residues. Trimming pared 5 bases from V and 0 bases from J, leaving 10 bases between. Germline CDR1 reads SGHAT; CDR2 reads FQNNGV. CDR3 DNA: TGTGCCAGCAGCAGTACAGGGCCTAACTATGGCTACACCTTC. Translation: CASSSTGPNYGYTF.

This chain connects TRBV24-1 to TRBJ2-3, with 7 bases fitting TRBD2. CDR3 length equals 17 residues. With 4 bases clipped from V and 0 bases from J, the junction kept 9 bases outside the gene matches. In germline, CDR1 is KGHDR, CDR2 SFDVKD. The CDR3 loop reads CATSDNGRSSSTDTQYF. CDR3 coding DNA: TGTGCCACCAGTGACAACGGGAGGAGCTCTAGCACAGATACGCAGTATTTT.

This chain links TRBV7-2 with TRBJ2-7, with 10 bases that match TRBD2. Germline trimming cut 1 base from V and 4 bases from J; bases unmatched to any gene: 4. Germline assignment: CDR1 SGHTA and CDR2 FQGNSA. The CDR3 covers 15 residues. As DNA, the CDR3 is TGTGCCAGCAGCTTAGGAGGGACTAGCGTTTACGAGCAGTACGTC. It codes for CASSLGGTSVYEQYV.

This rearrangement joins TRBV30 to TRBJ2-7, with 14 bases fitting TRBD2. V gave up 6 bases and J gave up 6 bases; unmatched junction bases: 7. Germline loops: CDR1 GTSNPN, CDR2 SVGIG (reference sequence). The length of the CDR3 is 14 residues. This CDR3 is CACHRLAGGAEQYV. Written as DNA, the CDR3 is TGTGCCTGCCACAGACTAGCGGGAGGGGCCGAGCAGTACGTC.

J is TRBJ2-3 and V is TRBV30; 13 nucleotides align to TRBD2. The germline V gene encodes CDR1 GTSNPN and CDR2 SVGIG (reference sequence). CDR3 size: 16 residues. Unmatched junction bases numbered 8, after V lost 4 bases and J lost 4 bases. CDR3 loop: CAWTAPLAGGADTQYF. The CDR3 nucleotides read TGTGCCTGGACCGCCCCACTAGCGGGAGGGGCAGATACGCAGTATTTT.

This CDR3 reads CASSLTRYTEAFF. The CDR3 DNA reads TGTGCCAGCAGCTTGACGCGGTACACTGAAGCTTTCTTT. This rearrangement joins TRBV5-6 to TRBJ1-1, with no clear D. The CDR3 has 13 residues. Germline loops: CDR1 SGHDT, CDR2 YYEEEE. V dropped 1 base and J dropped 3 bases, with 7 bases sitting between them.

The chain combines TRBV6-6 with TRBJ2-1; 12 nucleotides line up with TRBD2. Per the germline V gene, CDR1 is MNHNY and CDR2 is SVGAGI (reference sequence). This CDR3 region has 15 residues. Trimming removed 11 bases from V and 10 bases from J; junction bases left unmatched: 15. The CDR3 sequence: CAVGDPGLAGGEQFF. In DNA form, the CDR3 reads TGTGCCGTTGGGGACCCGGGACTAGCGGGCGGAGAGCAGTTCTTC.

This clone was picked up one time. The chain carries TRBV7-2 and TRBJ1-4, with 9 bases aligning to TRBD1. This CDR3 region has 15 residues. Germline V gives CDR1 SGHTA, CDR2 FQGNSA. V lost 5 bases to trimming and J lost 3 bases; unmatched junction nucleotides: 4. The CDR3 reads CASSLQGAANEKLFF. Here the CDR3 DNA reads TGTGCCAGCAGCCTACAGGGGGCGGCTAATGAAAAACTGTTTTTT. Full variable domain (outside the CDR3, taken from reference TRBV7-2 and TRBJ1-4): GAGVSQSPSNKVTEKGKDVELRCDPISGHTALYWYRQSLGQGLEFLIYFQGNSAPDKSGLPSDRFSAERTGGSVSTLTIQRTQQEDSAVYLCASSLQGAANEKLFFGSGTQLSVL.